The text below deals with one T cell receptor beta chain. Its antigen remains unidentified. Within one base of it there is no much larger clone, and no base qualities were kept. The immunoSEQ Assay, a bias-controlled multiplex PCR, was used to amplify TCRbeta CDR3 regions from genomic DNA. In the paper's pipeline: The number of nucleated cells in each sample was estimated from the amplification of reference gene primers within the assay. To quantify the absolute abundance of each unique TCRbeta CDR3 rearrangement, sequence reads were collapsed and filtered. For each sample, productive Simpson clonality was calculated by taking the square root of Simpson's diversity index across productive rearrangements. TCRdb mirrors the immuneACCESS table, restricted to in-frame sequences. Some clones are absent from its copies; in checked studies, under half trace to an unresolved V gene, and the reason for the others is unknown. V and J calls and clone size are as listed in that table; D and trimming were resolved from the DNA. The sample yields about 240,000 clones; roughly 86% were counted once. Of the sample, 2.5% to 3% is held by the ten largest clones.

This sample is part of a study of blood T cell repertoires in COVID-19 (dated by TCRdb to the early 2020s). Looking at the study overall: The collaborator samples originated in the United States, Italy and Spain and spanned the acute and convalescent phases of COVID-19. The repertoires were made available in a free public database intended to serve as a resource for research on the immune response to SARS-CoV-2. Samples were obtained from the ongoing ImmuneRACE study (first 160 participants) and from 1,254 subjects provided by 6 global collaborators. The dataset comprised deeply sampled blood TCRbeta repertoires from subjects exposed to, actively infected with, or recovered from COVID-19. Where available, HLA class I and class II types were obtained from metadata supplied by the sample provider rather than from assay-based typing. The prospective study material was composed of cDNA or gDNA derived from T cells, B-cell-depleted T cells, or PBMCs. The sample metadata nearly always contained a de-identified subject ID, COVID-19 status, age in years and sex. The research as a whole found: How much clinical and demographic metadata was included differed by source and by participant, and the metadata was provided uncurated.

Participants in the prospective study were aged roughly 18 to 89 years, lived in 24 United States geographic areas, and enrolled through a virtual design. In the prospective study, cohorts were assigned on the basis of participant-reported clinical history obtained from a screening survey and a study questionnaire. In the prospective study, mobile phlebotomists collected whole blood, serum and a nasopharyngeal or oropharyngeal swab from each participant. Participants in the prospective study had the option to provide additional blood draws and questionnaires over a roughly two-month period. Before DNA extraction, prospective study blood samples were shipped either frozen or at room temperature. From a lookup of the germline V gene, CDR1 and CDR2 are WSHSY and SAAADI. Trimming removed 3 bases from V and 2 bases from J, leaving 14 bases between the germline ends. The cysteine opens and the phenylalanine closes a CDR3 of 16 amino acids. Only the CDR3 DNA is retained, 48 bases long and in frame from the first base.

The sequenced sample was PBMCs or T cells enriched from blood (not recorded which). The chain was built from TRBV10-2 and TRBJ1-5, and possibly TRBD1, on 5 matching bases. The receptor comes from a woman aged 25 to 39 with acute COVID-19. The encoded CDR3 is CASSDLKGRGNQPQHF. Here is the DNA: TGCGCCAGCAGTGACCTAAAGGGGAGGGGCAATCAGCCCCAGCATTTT.